These 4 T cell receptor beta chains were all obtained from the same sample, sequenced in a study of memory CD4+ T cells and cytomegalovirus serostatus. Single viable CD3+CD4+CD8-CD45RO+ cells were sorted as the memory CD4+ T cells. Generated by immunoSEQ multiplex PCR, the TCRdb table keeps only in-frame clones and is missing some. The sample consists of over 65,000 clones, 60% to 80% of them appearing once. Sequencing used memory CD4+ T cells from blood. The receptors were sampled from an adult in good health and CMV-seropositive.

The chain recombines TRBV2 with TRBJ2-1, with D maybe TRBD1 (5 bases). Germline V gene data show CDR1 as SNHLY and CDR2 as FYNNEI. Trimming pared 6 bases from V and 0 bases from J, leaving 15 bases between. The CDR3 is 16 amino acids. CDR3 amino acids: CASRLDSPFSYNEQFF. The CDR3, as DNA: TGTGCCAGCAGACTTGACAGCCCCTTCTCCTACAATGAGCAGTTCTTC.

This clone was detected once. J is TRBJ2-5 and V is TRBV7-2; TRBD1 agrees at 9 bases. This CDR3 contains 18 residues. V gave up 0 bases and J gave up 2 bases; unmatched junction bases: 10. Germline values: CDR1 SGHTA, CDR2 FQGNSA. CDR3 region: CASSLALIRTGEQETQYF. The CDR3 DNA sequence: TGTGCCAGCAGCTTAGCGCTAATAAGGACAGGGGAACAAGAGACCCAGTACTTC.

The CDR3 region is CASSISLQGPDTEAFF. The CDR3 DNA follows: TGTGCCAGTAGTATAAGTCTCCAGGGGCCCGACACTGAAGCTTTCTTT. The chain carries TRBV19 and TRBJ1-1; possible D gene TRBD1, 6 bases. The V end was cut by 2 bases, the J end by 3 bases, with 16 bases between. This CDR3 has 16 amino acids. CDR1 and CDR2 from the germline V gene are LNHDA and SQIVND (reference sequence). Full variable domain (outside the CDR3, taken from reference TRBV19 and TRBJ1-1): DGGITQSPKYLFRKEGQNVTLSCEQNLNHDAMYWYRQDPGQGLRLIYYSQIVNDFQKGDIAEGYSVSREKKESFPLTVTSAQKNPTAFYLCASSISLQGPDTEAFFGQGTRLTVV.

This clone was observed once. This rearrangement joins TRBV29-1 to TRBJ1-2, with 7 positions matching TRBD1. The germline V gene encodes CDR1 SQVTM and CDR2 ANQGSEA. This CDR3 region has 13 residues. V was clipped by 6 bases and J by 1 base; unmatched bases: 5. CDR3 DNA: TGCAGCGTACTACAGGGGATTAACTATGGCTACACCTTC. It codes for CSVLQGINYGYTF.